This T cell receptor beta chain was captured in a study of blood T cells in healthy people across ages. Study-wide context: About one barcoded beta molecule per two T cells was captured by template switching.

General study results and limits: Unsorted PBMCs ruled out conclusive naive versus antigen-experienced comparison.

Looked up from germline, CDR1 is DFQATT and CDR2 is SNEGSKA (reference sequence). V was pared by 3 bases and J by 3 bases, with 1 base of the junction left unmatched. CDR3 length: 12 amino acids. On this clonotype itself: The antigen is unknown.

Through a sample-barcoded 5' primer and a J-beta primer mix, a second PCR was run for roughly 6 to 12 cycles. Each cDNA molecule, via a template-switch adaptor with 12 random nucleotides, was tagged. One entry per CDR3 protein results from TCRdb running MiXCR on the 5' RACE reads. Among about 1.5 million distinct CDR3 sequences listed, about 45% were seen once. V usage is TRBV20-1 and J usage is TRBJ2-7; 8 bases fit TRBD1. Sequencing was performed on blood. This receptor was identified in a woman aged 18-29 years in good health. CDR3 in amino acids: CSASDRGYEQYF. Here the CDR3 DNA reads TGCAGTGCTAGTGACAGGGGCTACGAGCAGTACTTC.